This record covers a single TCR beta chain. The antigen it binds to is not known. No clone much larger than this one lies a single base away; base qualities are absent. The CDR3, cysteine through phenylalanine, is 16 amino acids long. The CDR3 DNA has 48 bases and is translated from base 1. CDR1 and CDR2, looked up from the germline V gene (reference sequence), are LNHDA and SQIVND. The trim is 3 bases for V and 1 base for J, with a gap of 13 bases between the germline ends. Library preparation was by the immunoSEQ multiplex PCR assay. On the study's bioinformatics: To diagnose cytomegalovirus status from the catalog of TCR beta chain sequences, a statistical classification framework was built. In its TCRdb copy, this immuneACCESS table keeps in-frame sequences only and misses some clones. Where compared with another copy, unresolved V genes explain less than half of these, and the others have no known cause. That table supplies the V and J calls and clone size; D and trimming were determined from the DNA. Present in this sample are 150,000 to 200,000 clones, about 90% of which were seen just once. Of the sample, 10% is held by the ten largest clones.

The sample comes from a study of cytomegalovirus exposure and HLA in healthy donors (dated by TCRdb to the late 2010s). About the study as a whole: A later analysis indicated that the 100 to 150 validation repertoires were generated on the platform also employed for the approximately 700 repertoires of the first cohort. The study combined high-throughput TCR immunosequencing, statistical association of individual TCRs with disease status, and machine learning to predict cytomegalovirus infection status. The aim of the study was to test whether cataloging public T cell receptors could identify signatures of past pathogen exposure. Along with the roughly 670-subject first cohort, a separate validation cohort of about 110 different subjects was used.

The donors belonged to the validation cohort of about 120 subjects, which was separate from the roughly 670-subject first cohort. What the work shows at the level of the full study, not this receptor alone: Cytomegalovirus status was reported to be diagnosed by the classifier with high specificity and sensitivity in both the original and validation cohorts. In vitro tests confirmed that a few of the cytomegalovirus-associated TCR beta chains recognize cytomegalovirus antigens. According to the authors, the approach could potentially be generalized to other disease states and immunological phenotypes. In a later analysis, TCRs clustered in the first cohort were found to also tend to co-occur in the roughly 130 validation repertoires, with roughly 93% of cluster scores above 0. Most TCR sequences were seen in very few donors, while some public TCRs were found in many individuals. The validation cohort had no HLA typing available for a later analysis, so co-occurrence within that cohort was assessed over all 120 or so repertoires. A total of about 150 TCR beta chains were listed by the study as associated with cytomegalovirus.

The V gene is TRBV19 and the J gene is TRBJ1-5; a tentative D match to TRBD1 spans 6 bases. The sequenced sample was PBMCs. The TCR comes from a woman between 18 and 29 years old in good health and CMV-seropositive. The DNA is TGTGCCAGTAGTATCCGTGGGACAAGGAGCAATCAGCCCCAGCATTTT. It is translated as CASSIRGTRSNQPQHF.